Shown below are 6 T cell receptor beta chains from a single sample sequenced in a study of radiation and T cells in renal cell carcinoma. Method: immunoSEQ multiplex PCR; TCRdb's copy keeps in-frame clones and lacks some. Of more than 95,000 clones in the sample, approximately 80% were seen once. The time point was: baseline pretreatment blood. Treatment reported: 15 Gy SBRT to primary tumor, nephrectomy 4 weeks later. The specimen was blood, collected from a patient whose treatment included radiotherapy and nephrectomy. Receptors originate from an older woman with renal cell carcinoma.

The chain employs TRBV6-1 and TRBJ2-2; D may match TRBD1 or TRBD2 (5 bases each). Trimming pared 9 bases from V and 2 bases from J, leaving 10 bases between. Germline V CDR1 and CDR2: MNHNS, SASEGT. The CDR3 runs 13 residues. CDR3 DNA: TGTGCCAGAAGGGACCTCAACACCGGGGAGCTGTTTTTT. Amino acid sequence: CARRDLNTGELFF.

The rearrangement joins TRBV11-2 to TRBJ1-3; maybe TRBD1 (5 bases). Germline values: CDR1 SGHAT, CDR2 FQNNGV. This CDR3 has 17 residues. V was trimmed by 5 bases and J by 0 bases, leaving 17 bases between them. The CDR3 here is CASSPGTGLLSGNTIYF. CDR3 in DNA: TGTGCCAGCAGCCCGGGTACGGGACTGCTCTCTGGAAACACCATATATTTT.

The V call is TRBV5-5, the J call TRBJ1-2; D gene ambiguous. The length of the CDR3 is 14 residues. Trimming left V 0 bases short and J 0 bases short, with 6 bases between. Germline V gene lookup returns CDR1 SGHKS and CDR2 YYEKEE (reference sequence). The CDR3 DNA is TGTGCCAGCAGCTTGGACAGCACTAACTATGGCTACACCTTC. This gives the protein CASSLDSTNYGYTF. Drawing the rest from reference TRBV5-5 and TRBJ1-2, the complete variable domain is DAGVTQSPTHLIKTRGQQVTLRCSPISGHKSVSWYQQVLGQGPQFIFQYYEKEERGRGNFPDRFSARQFPNYSSELNVNALLLGDSALYLCASSLDSTNYGYTFGSGTRLTVV.

The V gene is TRBV6-1, the J gene TRBJ2-5; a possible D gene is TRBD1 (5 bases). Between the trimmed V and J ends, which lost 8 bases and 4 bases, there was a span of 20 bases. The CDR3 runs 15 residues. Per germline, CDR1 MNHNS and CDR2 SASEGT. CDR3 region: CASRRGPVGLETQYF. CDR3 DNA sequence: TGTGCCAGCCGTAGGGGCCCCGTTGGGTTAGAGACCCAGTACTTC.

V is TRBV4-2 and J is TRBJ1-3; D not resolved. V was shortened by 5 bases and J by 0 bases, with 8 bases between the two germline ends. The CDR3 sequence is 14 residues long. CDR1 and CDR2 (germline): LGHNA, YNFKEQ. The CDR3 spells CASSFWGSGNTIYF. The CDR3 region has the DNA TGTGCCAGCAGCTTCTGGGGCTCTGGAAACACCATATATTTT.

The rearrangement links TRBV7-9 to TRBJ2-1; D may be TRBD1 (5 bases). Germline values: CDR1 SEHNR, CDR2 FQNEAQ (reference sequence). V shed 0 bases and J shed 8 bases, with 11 bases lying between them. This CDR3 is built from 14 residues. The DNA of the CDR3 is TGTGCCAGCAGCTTAGCGCAGGGTGGCCATGAGCAGTTCTTC. Its protein product is CASSLAQGGHEQFF.